This T cell receptor (beta chain) was captured by sequencing in a study of identical twins. TCRdb called the 5' RACE reads again in MiXCR, with one record for every CDR3 protein. This sample has 650,000 to 750,000 distinct CDR3 sequences, with around 21% found just once. V lost 3 bases and J lost 2, with 15 bases in between. Germline lookup yields CDR1 ENHRY and CDR2 SYGVKD. There are 16 residues in the CDR3. This clonotype was picked up many times. These same records also appear under a second study, on T cells expressing NK-cell markers.

This chain joins TRBV10-3 and TRBJ2-3; tentatively, D is TRBD1 or TRBD2 (5 bases each). The sequence came from a woman aged 18-29 years in good health. Sequencing used PBMCs. The CDR3 sequence is CAISDSPGRDTDTQYF. For the CDR3, the DNA is TGTGCCATCAGTGATTCTCCGGGACGGGACACAGATACGCAGTATTTT.